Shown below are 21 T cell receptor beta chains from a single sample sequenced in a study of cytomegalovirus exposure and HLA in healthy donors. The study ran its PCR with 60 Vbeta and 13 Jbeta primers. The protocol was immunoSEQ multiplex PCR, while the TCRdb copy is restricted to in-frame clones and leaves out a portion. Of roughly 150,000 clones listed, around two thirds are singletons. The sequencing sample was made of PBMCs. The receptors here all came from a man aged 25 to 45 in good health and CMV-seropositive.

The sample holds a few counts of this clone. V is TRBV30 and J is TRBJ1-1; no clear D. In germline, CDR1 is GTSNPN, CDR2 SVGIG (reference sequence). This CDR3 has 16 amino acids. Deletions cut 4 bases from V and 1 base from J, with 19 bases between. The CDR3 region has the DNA TGTGCCTGGAAGGTGTTAGGGAGGGAGAAGAACACTGAAGCTTTCTTT. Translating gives CAWKVLGREKNTEAFF. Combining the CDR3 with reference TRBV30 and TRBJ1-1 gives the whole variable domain SQTIHQWPATLVQPVGSPLSLECTVEGTSNPNLYWYRQAAGRGLQLLFYSVGIGQISSEVPQNLSASRPQDRQFILSSKKLLLSDSGFYLCAWKVLGREKNTEAFFGQGTRLTVV.

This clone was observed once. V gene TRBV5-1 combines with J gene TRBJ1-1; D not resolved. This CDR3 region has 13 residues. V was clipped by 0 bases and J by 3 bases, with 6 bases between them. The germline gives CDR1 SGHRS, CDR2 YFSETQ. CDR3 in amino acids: CASSLAQDTEAFF. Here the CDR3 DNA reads TGCGCCAGCAGCTTGGCGCAGGACACTGAAGCTTTCTTT.

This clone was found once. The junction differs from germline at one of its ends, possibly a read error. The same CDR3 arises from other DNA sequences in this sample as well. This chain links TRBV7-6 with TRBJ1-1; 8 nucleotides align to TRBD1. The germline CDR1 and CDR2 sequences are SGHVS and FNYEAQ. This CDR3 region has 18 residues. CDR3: CASSLKGQGESWGTEAFF. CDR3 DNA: TGTGCCAGCAGCTTAAAAGGACAGGGTGAGAGTTGGGGCACTGAGGCTTTCTTT.

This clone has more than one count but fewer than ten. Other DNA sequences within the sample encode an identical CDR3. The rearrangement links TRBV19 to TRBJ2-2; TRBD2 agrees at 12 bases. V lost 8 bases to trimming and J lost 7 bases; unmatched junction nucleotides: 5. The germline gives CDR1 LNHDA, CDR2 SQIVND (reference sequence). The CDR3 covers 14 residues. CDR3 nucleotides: TGTGCCAGTGGGCTAGCGGGAGGGGGCGGGGAGCTGTTTTTT. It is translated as CASGLAGGGGELFF.

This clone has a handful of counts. The CDR3 region is CASSDSLSRSTDTQYF. The DNA for the CDR3 is TGTGCCAGCAGTGACTCGCTATCCCGAAGCACAGATACGCAGTATTTT. The rearrangement joins TRBV6-4 to TRBJ2-3; D gene uncertain. V was pared by 0 bases and J by 0 bases, with 10 bases between. CDR1 is MRHNA, CDR2 SNTAGT, per germline. The CDR3 is 16 residues long.

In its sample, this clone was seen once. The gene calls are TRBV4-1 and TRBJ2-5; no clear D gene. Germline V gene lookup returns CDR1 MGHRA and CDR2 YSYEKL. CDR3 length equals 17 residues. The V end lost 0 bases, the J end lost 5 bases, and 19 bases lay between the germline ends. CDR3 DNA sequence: TGCGCCAGCAGCCAAGACGGATCCGCGGAAGGAAGGGAGACCCAGTACTTC. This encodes CASSQDGSAEGRETQYF.

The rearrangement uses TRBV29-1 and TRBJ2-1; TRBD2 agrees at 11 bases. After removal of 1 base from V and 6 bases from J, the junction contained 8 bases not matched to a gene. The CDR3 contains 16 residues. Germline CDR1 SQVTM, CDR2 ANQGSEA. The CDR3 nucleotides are TGCAGCGTTGAAGGTACTAGCGGGAGTAATACCAATGAGCAGTTCTTC. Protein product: CSVEGTSGSNTNEQFF.

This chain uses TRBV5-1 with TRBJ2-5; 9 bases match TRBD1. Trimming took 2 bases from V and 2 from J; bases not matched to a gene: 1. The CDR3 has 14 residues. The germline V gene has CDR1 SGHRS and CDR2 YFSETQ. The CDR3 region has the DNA TGCGCCAGCAGCTTTGGACAGGGGCAAGAGACCCAGTACTTC. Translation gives CASSFGQGQETQYF.

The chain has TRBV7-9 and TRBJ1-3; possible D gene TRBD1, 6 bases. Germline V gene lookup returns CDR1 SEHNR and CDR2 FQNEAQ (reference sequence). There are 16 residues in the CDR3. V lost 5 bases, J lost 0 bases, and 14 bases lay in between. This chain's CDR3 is CASSQNGQSSGNTIYF. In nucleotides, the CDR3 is TGTGCCAGCAGCCAAAATGGACAGAGCTCTGGAAACACCATATATTTT.

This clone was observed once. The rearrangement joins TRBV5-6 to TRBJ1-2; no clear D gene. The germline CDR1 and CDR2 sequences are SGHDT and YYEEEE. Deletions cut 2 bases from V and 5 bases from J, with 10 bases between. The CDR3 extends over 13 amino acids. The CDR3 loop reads CASSLPADYGYTF. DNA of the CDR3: TGTGCCAGCAGCTTACCGGCGGATTATGGCTACACCTTC.

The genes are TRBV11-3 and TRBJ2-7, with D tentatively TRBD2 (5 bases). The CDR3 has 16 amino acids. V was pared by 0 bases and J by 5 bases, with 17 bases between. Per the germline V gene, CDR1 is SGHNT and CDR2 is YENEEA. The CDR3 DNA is TGTGCCAGCAGCTTAGACATCTCGGAGGTCACGGACGAGCAGTACTTC. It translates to CASSLDISEVTDEQYF.

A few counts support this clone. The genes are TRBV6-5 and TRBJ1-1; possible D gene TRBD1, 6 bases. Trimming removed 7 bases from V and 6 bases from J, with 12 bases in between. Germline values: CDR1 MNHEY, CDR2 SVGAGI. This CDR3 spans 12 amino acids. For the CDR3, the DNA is TGTGCCAGCAAAAACGCAGGGGCTGAAGCTTTCTTT. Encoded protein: CASKNAGAEAFF.

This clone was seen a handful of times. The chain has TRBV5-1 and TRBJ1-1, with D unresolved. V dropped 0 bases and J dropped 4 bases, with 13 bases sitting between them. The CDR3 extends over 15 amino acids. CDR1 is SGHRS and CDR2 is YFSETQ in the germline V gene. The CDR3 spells CASSLGLGGSTEAFF. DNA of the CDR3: TGCGCCAGCAGCTTGGGTCTGGGAGGAAGCACTGAAGCTTTCTTT.

This CDR3 reads CASSLASLYEQYF. In DNA form, the CDR3 reads TGTGCCAGCAGCTTAGCCAGTTTATACGAGCAGTACTTC. The chain uses TRBV11-2 and TRBJ2-7; unclear D gene. Germline lookup yields CDR1 SGHAT and CDR2 FQNNGV. The CDR3 loop spans 13 amino acids. Deletions cut 1 base from V and 4 bases from J, with 8 bases between.

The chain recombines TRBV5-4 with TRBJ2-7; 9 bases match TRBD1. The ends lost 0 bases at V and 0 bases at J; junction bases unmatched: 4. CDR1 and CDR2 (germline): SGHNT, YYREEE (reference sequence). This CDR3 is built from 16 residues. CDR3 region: CASSLDGTGYSYEQYF. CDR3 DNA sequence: TGTGCCAGCAGCTTGGACGGGACAGGGTACTCCTACGAGCAGTACTTC.

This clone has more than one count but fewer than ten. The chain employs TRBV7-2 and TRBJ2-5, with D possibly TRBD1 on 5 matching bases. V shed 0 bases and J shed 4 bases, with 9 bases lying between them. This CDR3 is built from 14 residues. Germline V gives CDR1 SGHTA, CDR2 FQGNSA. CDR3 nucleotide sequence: TGTGCCAGCAGCTTAGCCAGGGCTCGAGAGACCCAGTACTTC. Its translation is CASSLARARETQYF.

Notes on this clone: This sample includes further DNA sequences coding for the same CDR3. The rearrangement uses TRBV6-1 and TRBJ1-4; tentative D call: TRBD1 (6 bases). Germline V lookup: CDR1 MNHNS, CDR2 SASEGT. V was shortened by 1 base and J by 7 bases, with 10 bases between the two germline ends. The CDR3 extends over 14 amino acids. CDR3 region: CASSEDRVGEKLFF. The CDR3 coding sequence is TGTGCCAGCAGTGAAGACAGGGTGGGTGAAAAACTGTTTTTT.

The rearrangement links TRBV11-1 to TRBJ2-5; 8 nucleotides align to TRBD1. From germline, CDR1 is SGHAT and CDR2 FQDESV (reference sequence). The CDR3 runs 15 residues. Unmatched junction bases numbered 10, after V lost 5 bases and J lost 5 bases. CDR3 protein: CASSPGQGLQETQYF. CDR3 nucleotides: TGTGCCAGCAGCCCAGGACAGGGACTCCAGGAGACCCAGTACTTC. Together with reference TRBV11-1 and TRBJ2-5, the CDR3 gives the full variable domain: EAEVAQSPRYKITEKSQAVAFWCDPISGHATLYWYRQILGQGPELLVQFQDESVVDDSQLPKDRFSAERLKGVDSTLKIQPAELGDSAMYLCASSPGQGLQETQYFGPGTRLLVL.

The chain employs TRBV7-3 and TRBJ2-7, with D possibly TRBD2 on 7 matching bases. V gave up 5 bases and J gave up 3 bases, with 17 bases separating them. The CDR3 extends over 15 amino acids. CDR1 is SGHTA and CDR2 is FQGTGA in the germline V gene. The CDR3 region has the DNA TGTGCCAGCAGCCTGGGGGCGGGAGTTAACTACGAGCAGTACTTC. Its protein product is CASSLGAGVNYEQYF.

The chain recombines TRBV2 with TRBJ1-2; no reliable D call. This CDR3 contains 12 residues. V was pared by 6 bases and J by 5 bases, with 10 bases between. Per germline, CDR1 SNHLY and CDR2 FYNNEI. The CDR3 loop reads CASSGGRYGYTF. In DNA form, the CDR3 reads TGTGCCAGCAGCGGCGGAAGATATGGCTACACCTTC.

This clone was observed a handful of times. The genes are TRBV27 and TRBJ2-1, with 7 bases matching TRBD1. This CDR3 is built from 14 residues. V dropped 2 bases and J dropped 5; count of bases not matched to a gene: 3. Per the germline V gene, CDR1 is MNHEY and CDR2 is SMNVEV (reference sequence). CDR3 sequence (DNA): TGTGCCAGCAGTTTAGTCGGGACAGACAATGAGCAGTTCTTC. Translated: CASSLVGTDNEQFF.